Below, 2 T cell receptor beta chains from the same sample are listed, as sequenced in a study of cytomegalovirus exposure and HLA in healthy donors. Primers included in the PCR were 60 Vbeta and 13 Jbeta primers. Measured with immunoSEQ multiplex PCR; TCRdb has only the in-frame clones, and not every one. The table shows some 130,000 clones, with about 68% occurring only once. Sequencing was done on a sample of PBMCs. The receptors stem from a human donor in good health.

This chain connects TRBV6-5 to TRBJ2-5, with D maybe TRBD1 (6 bases). Germline CDR1 reads MNHEY; CDR2 reads SVGAGI. This CDR3 region has 14 residues. With 5 bases removed from V and 5 bases from J, the gap between germline ends came to 15 bases. CDR3 region: CASSTPGHMETQYF. CDR3 coding DNA: TGTGCCAGCAGTACACCGGGACATATGGAGACCCAGTACTTC.

This clone showed up just once. This rearrangement joins TRBV27 to TRBJ2-7; TRBD1 agrees at 9 bases. The CDR3 contains 14 residues. J lost 4 bases, V lost 5 bases, and 6 bases had no gene match. Germline CDR1 MNHEY, CDR2 SMNVEV (reference sequence). CDR3 DNA sequence: TGTGCCAGCAGTCAACCGGGACAGGGTTACGAGCAGTACTTC. This encodes CASSQPGQGYEQYF.